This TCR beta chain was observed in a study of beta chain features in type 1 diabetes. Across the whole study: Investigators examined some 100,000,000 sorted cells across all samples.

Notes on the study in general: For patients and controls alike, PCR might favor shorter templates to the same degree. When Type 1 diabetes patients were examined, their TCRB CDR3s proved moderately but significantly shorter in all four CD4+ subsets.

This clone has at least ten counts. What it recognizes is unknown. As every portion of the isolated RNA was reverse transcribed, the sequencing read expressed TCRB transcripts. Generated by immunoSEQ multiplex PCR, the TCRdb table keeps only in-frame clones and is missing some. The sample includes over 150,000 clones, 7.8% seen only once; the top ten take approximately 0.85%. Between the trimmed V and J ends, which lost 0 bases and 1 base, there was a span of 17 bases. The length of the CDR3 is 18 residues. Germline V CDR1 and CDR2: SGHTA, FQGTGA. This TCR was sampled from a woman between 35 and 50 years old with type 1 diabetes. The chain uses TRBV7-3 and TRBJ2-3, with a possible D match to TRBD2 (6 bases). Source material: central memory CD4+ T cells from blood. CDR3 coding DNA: TGTGCCAGCAGCTTAACTGGAAGGAGGGCTAGCGGCACAGATACGCAGTATTTT. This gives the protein CASSLTGRRASGTDTQYF. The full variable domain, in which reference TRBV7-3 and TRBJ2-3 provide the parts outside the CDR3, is GAGVSQTPSNKVTEKGKYVELRCDPISGHTALYWYRQSLGQGPEFLIYFQGTGAADDSGLPNDRFFAVRPEGSVSTLKIQRTERGDSAVYLCASSLTGRRASGTDTQYFGPGTRLTVL.